A selection of T cell receptor beta chains follows, all from one sample in a study of post-analysis software for immune sequencing data. TCRdb redid the calling of the PCR reads with MiXCR, one entry per CDR3 protein. Counted here are under 900,000 distinct CDR3 sequences, approximately 50% occurring once; the ten biggest clones make up 4.6%. Sequenced material: blood. The receptor set was obtained from a girl between 5 and 17 years old with multiple sclerosis. Both conserved end residues are part of each CDR3. A D gene is named only where the DNA matches it firmly. The size field is filled for only some rows; it gives once, few, many or a size class.

j_call: TRBJ1-2
v_call: TRBV29-1
d_call: NA
clone_size: NA
cdr3_aa: CSVSRERAYGYTF
cdr3_nt: TGCAGCGTGTCTAGGGAACGAGCCTATGGCTACACCTTC

j_call: TRBJ1-2
v_call: TRBV12-3/TRBV12-4
d_call: NA
clone_size: NA
cdr3_aa: CASSPDPRLGYTF
cdr3_nt: TGTGCCAGCAGTCCGGATCCTCGGCTTGGCTACACCTTC

j_call: TRBJ2-7
v_call: TRBV29-1
d_call: NA
clone_size: few
cdr3_aa: CSVTGTLSSYEQYF
cdr3_nt: TGCAGCGTTACCGGGACTCTGAGCTCCTACGAGCAGTACTTC

j_call: TRBJ2-3
v_call: TRBV12-5
d_call: NA
clone_size: NA
cdr3_aa: CVSGQTDTQYF
cdr3_nt: TGTGTTAGTGGTCAAACAGATACGCAGTATTTT

j_call: TRBJ2-1
v_call: TRBV12-5
d_call: TRBD1
clone_size: NA
cdr3_aa: CASAVTGGVFYNEQFF
cdr3_nt: TGTGCTAGTGCCGTGACAGGGGGCGTCTTCTACAATGAGCAGTTCTTC

j_call: TRBJ2-5
v_call: TRBV7-6
d_call: TRBD2
clone_size: few
cdr3_aa: CASSLAIIAGRQETQYF
cdr3_nt: TGTGCCAGCAGCTTAGCGATCATAGCGGGCCGCCAAGAGACCCAGTACTTC

j_call: TRBJ2-1
v_call: TRBV20-1
d_call: TRBD2
clone_size: few
cdr3_aa: CSARAAGNDNEQFF
cdr3_nt: TGCAGTGCTAGGGCAGCGGGGAACGACAATGAGCAGTTCTTC

j_call: TRBJ2-7
v_call: TRBV19
d_call: NA
clone_size: NA
cdr3_aa: CASSMGEEQYF
cdr3_nt: TGTGCCAGTAGTATGGGCGAAGAGCAGTACTTC

j_call: TRBJ2-5
v_call: TRBV12-3/TRBV12-4
d_call: TRBD2
clone_size: NA
cdr3_aa: CASSFGGGPQETQYF
cdr3_nt: TGTGCCAGCAGTTTTGGCGGGGGGCCCCAAGAGACCCAGTACTTC

j_call: TRBJ2-1
v_call: TRBV7-3
d_call: TRBD2
clone_size: NA
cdr3_aa: CASSRGGPQRASYNEQFF
cdr3_nt: TGTGCCAGCAGCCGGGGGGGCCCCCAGCGTGCCTCCTACAATGAGCAGTTCTTC

j_call: TRBJ2-1
v_call: TRBV7-9
d_call: NA
clone_size: NA
cdr3_aa: CASSSREAPQNEQFF
cdr3_nt: TGTGCCAGCAGCTCTAGGGAGGCTCCTCAGAATGAGCAGTTCTTC

j_call: TRBJ2-4
v_call: TRBV7-3
d_call: TRBD2
clone_size: NA
cdr3_aa: CASSPGPGGYIQYF
cdr3_nt: TGTGCCAGCAGCCCCGGGCCGGGAGGCTACATTCAGTACTTC

j_call: TRBJ1-2
v_call: TRBV12-3/TRBV12-4
d_call: TRBD1
clone_size: NA
cdr3_aa: CASSRGQGAWGYTF
cdr3_nt: TGTGCCAGCAGTCGAGGACAGGGGGCTTGGGGCTACACCTTC

j_call: TRBJ2-5
v_call: TRBV20-1
d_call: TRBD2
clone_size: NA
cdr3_aa: CSAKSGTSGRAMAETQYF
cdr3_nt: TGCAGTGCTAAGTCCGGGACTAGCGGGAGGGCCATGGCGGAGACCCAGTACTTC